Following are 28 T cell receptor beta chains from one sample sequenced in a study of sequential checkpoint blockade in melanoma. Assay used: immunoSEQ multiplex PCR; TCRdb lists only in-frame clones, some missing. Of approximately 1,500 clones listed, around 63% are singletons. The treatment denotes: randomized to nivolumab then ipilimumab (arm A) or the reverse (arm B). Material: CD8+ T cells sorted from blood (inferred from file names), obtained from a patient given nivolumab and ipilimumab in sequence. These receptors originate from a human patient with melanoma. Some clones in this sample may be carry-over from other donors' samples.

The genes are TRBV2 and TRBJ2-7, with 11 positions matching TRBD1. With V trimmed by 8 bases and J by 0 bases, 6 bases remained unmatched. The CDR3 covers 15 residues. Germline V gene lookup returns CDR1 SNHLY and CDR2 FYNNEI. The CDR3 DNA is TGTGCCAGCGAGGACGGGACAGGGGGCTCCTACGAGCAGTACTTC. It specifies CASEDGTGGSYEQYF.

Concerning this clone: A junction boundary mismatches the germline segment, possibly from a read error. This chain uses TRBV7-7 with TRBJ2-1; D possibly corresponds to TRBD2 (5 bases). Germline V gene sequence: CDR1 SSHAT, CDR2 FNYEAQ (reference sequence). This CDR3 has 13 residues. This chain's CDR3 is CASSLEQRKEQFF. The CDR3 region has the DNA TGTGCTAGCAGCTTAGAACAGCGGAAGGAGCAGTTCTTC.

This clone was recorded a few times. The J gene is TRBJ2-1, the V gene TRBV19; the D gene is possibly TRBD2 (5 bases). The CDR3 length is 15 residues. V lost 6 bases to trimming and J lost 2 bases, with 14 bases between them. Germline lookup yields CDR1 LNHDA and CDR2 SQIVND (reference sequence). The CDR3 nucleotides are TGTGCCAGTAGCCCGGTCGGGGTGGCCTACAATGAGCAGTTCTTC. This codes for CASSPVGVAYNEQFF.

The gene calls are TRBV9 and TRBJ2-1, with 9 bases matching TRBD2. V shed 3 bases, J shed 10 bases, and the junction held 14 bases outside the gene matches. The CDR3 consists of 16 residues. The germline CDR1 and CDR2 sequences are SGDLS and YYNGEE. In DNA form, the CDR3 reads TGTGCCAGCAGCGCTTTTGGTAGCGGGGGCGCCGGAGAGCAGTTCTTC. It specifies CASSAFGSGGAGEQFF.

This clone was counted only a few times. The gene calls are TRBV27 and TRBJ2-1; possibly TRBD1 for D (5 bases). CDR3 length equals 16 residues. V shed 5 bases and J shed 3 bases, with 17 bases lying between them. Germline lookup yields CDR1 MNHEY and CDR2 SMNVEV (reference sequence). CDR3 DNA sequence: TGTGCCAGCAGTCCAAAAGGGGTCAGCGTCTACAATGAGCAGTTCTTC. Amino acid sequence: CASSPKGVSVYNEQFF.

V and J are TRBV7-8 and TRBJ2-7, with D perhaps matching TRBD2 (7 bases). The germline V gene encodes CDR1 SGHVS and CDR2 FQNEAQ. V was shortened by 3 bases and J by 4 bases, with 13 bases between the two germline ends. The CDR3 sequence is 14 residues long. DNA for the CDR3: TGTGCCAGCAGCTTGGGGGGGCCCGGGTACGAGCAGTACTTC. Translation gives CASSLGGPGYEQYF.

J is TRBJ1-1 and V is TRBV2; no clear D gene. The CDR3 extends over 14 amino acids. The germline gives CDR1 SNHLY, CDR2 FYNNEI. Trimming stripped 4 bases from V and 6 bases from J, with 15 bases between. The CDR3 DNA is TGTGCCAGCAGTGTCCGTCCGTCTTCCGCTGAAGCTTTCTTT. It translates to CASSVRPSSAEAFF. Combining the CDR3 with reference TRBV2 and TRBJ1-1 gives the whole variable domain EPEVTQTPSHQVTQMGQEVILRCVPISNHLYFYWYRQILGQKVEFLVSFYNNEISEKSEIFDDQFSVERPDGSNFTLKIRSTKLEDSAMYFCASSVRPSSAEAFFGQGTRLTVV.

The V call is TRBV6-4, the J call TRBJ1-2; 11 bases match TRBD1. This CDR3 comprises 16 residues. The germline V gene has CDR1 MRHNA and CDR2 SNTAGT. Unmatched junction bases numbered 4, after V lost 0 bases and J lost 4 bases. The CDR3 sequence: CASSDSPDRGLYGYTF. DNA of the CDR3: TGTGCCAGCAGTGACTCCCCGGACAGGGGGCTCTATGGCTACACCTTC.

This chain joins TRBV9 and TRBJ2-3; 8 nucleotides align to TRBD2. Trimming removed 3 bases from V and 2 bases from J; junction bases left unmatched: 8. Germline-derived CDR1 and CDR2 are SGDLS and YYNGEE. CDR3 size: 16 residues. The CDR3 sequence: CASSGSAGGTTDTQYF. The CDR3 DNA reads as TGTGCCAGCAGCGGATCCGCGGGGGGCACCACAGATACGCAGTATTTT.

This chain joins TRBV6-4 and TRBJ2-1; no clear D gene. CDR1 is MRHNA, CDR2 SNTAGT, per germline. This CDR3 region has 11 residues. V gave up 9 bases and J gave up 9 bases, with 12 bases separating them. The CDR3 spells CARRWLLEQFF. The CDR3 DNA reads as TGTGCCAGGCGGTGGCTCCTTGAGCAGTTCTTC.

The chain's CDR3 is CASSKLPHYEQYF. The CDR3 DNA reads TGTGCCAGCTCCAAACTGCCTCACTACGAGCAGTACTTC. The genes are TRBV5-5 and TRBJ2-7; unclear D gene. CDR3 length: 13 amino acids. Trimming took off 7 bases at V and 3 bases at J, with 14 bases between the two ends. From germline, CDR1 is SGHKS and CDR2 YYEKEE (reference sequence).

The chain combines TRBV27 with TRBJ2-7, with 7 bases fitting TRBD1. V shed 6 bases and J 1 base; nucleotides not matched to a gene: 3. The CDR3 length is 13 residues. Germline assignment: CDR1 MNHEY and CDR2 SMNVEV (reference sequence). The CDR3 spells CASSDRVSYEQYF. The DNA for the CDR3 is TGTGCCAGCAGCGACAGGGTATCCTACGAGCAGTACTTC.

This clone was found a few times. The chain links TRBV14 to TRBJ2-7, with D possibly TRBD1 on 5 matching bases. V lost 5 bases and J lost 3, with 8 bases in between. Germline values: CDR1 SGHDN, CDR2 FVKESK. The CDR3 length is 12 residues. This chain's CDR3 is CASSGHLYEQYF. DNA for the CDR3: TGTGCCAGCAGCGGACACCTCTACGAGCAGTACTTC. The full variable domain, rest sourced from reference TRBV14 and TRBJ2-7, is EAGVTQFPSHSVIEKGQTVTLRCDPISGHDNLYWYRRVMGKEIKFLLHFVKESKQDESGMPNNRFLAERTGGTYSTLKVQPAELEDSGVYFCASSGHLYEQYFGPGTRLTVT.

The V gene is TRBV7-6, the J gene TRBJ2-2, with D perhaps matching TRBD1 (6 bases). Germline V gives CDR1 SGHVS, CDR2 FNYEAQ. The CDR3 has 18 amino acids. Trimming removed 1 base at V and 6 bases at J, with 21 bases between. In DNA form, the CDR3 reads TGTGCCAGCAGCTTAGAGCCCCAGGGGATTAGTGGGCCCGGGGAGCTGTTTTTT. This codes for CASSLEPQGISGPGELFF.

This clone was detected a few times. The chain links TRBV2 to TRBJ1-4, with 10 positions matching TRBD1. This CDR3 region has 14 residues. The ends lost 9 bases at V and 7 bases at J; junction bases unmatched: 8. The V gene's germline CDR1 is SNHLY and CDR2 FYNNEI. The CDR3 coding sequence is TGTGCCAGGGGAACGGACAGGGGGACTGAAAAACTGTTTTTT. Encoded protein: CARGTDRGTEKLFF.

This chain joins TRBV5-6 and TRBJ2-4, with D unresolved. V lost 4 bases and J lost 0, with 5 bases in between. The CDR3 has 13 amino acids. Germline lookup yields CDR1 SGHDT and CDR2 YYEEEE. The CDR3, as DNA: TGTGCCAGCAGCCTAATAGCCAAAAACATTCAGTACTTC. This translates into CASSLIAKNIQYF.

A few counts support this clone. This clone may be a read error of a much larger clone one base away. This chain joins TRBV5-1 and TRBJ2-7; no firm D call. CDR3 length equals 15 residues. The germline V gene has CDR1 SGHRS and CDR2 YFSETQ. The CDR3: CASSFSLAYSYDQYF. CDR3 bases: TGCGCCAGCAGCTTTAGCTTGGCTTATTCCTACGACCAGTACTTC.

The rearrangement uses TRBV4-3 and TRBJ2-2; the match to TRBD1 covers 9 bases. V shed 2 bases, J shed 7 bases, and the junction held 8 bases outside the gene matches. This CDR3 region has 16 residues. Germline loops: CDR1 LGHNA, CDR2 YSLEER. The CDR3 reads CASSQLRDRDFGELFF. CDR3 DNA sequence: TGCGCCAGCAGCCAATTACGGGACAGGGACTTCGGGGAGCTGTTTTTT.

This clone is judged large. The chain links TRBV19 to TRBJ1-1; 10 bases fit TRBD1. The CDR3 sequence is 15 residues long. Unmatched junction bases numbered 4, after V lost 6 bases and J lost 0 bases. Germline assignment: CDR1 LNHDA and CDR2 SQIVND (reference sequence). The CDR3 DNA sequence: TGTGCCAGTAGGGAGACAGGGGGCCTGAACACTGAAGCTTTCTTT. This gives the protein CASRETGGLNTEAFF. Looking up the rest from reference TRBV19 and TRBJ1-1 gives the full variable domain: DGGITQSPKYLFRKEGQNVTLSCEQNLNHDAMYWYRQDPGQGLRLIYYSQIVNDFQKGDIAEGYSVSREKKESFPLTVTSAQKNPTAFYLCASRETGGLNTEAFFGQGTRLTVV.

The gene calls are TRBV4-1 and TRBJ2-2, with D perhaps matching TRBD2 (7 bases). V lost 7 bases, J lost 1 base, and 16 bases lay in between. Germline lookup yields CDR1 MGHRA and CDR2 YSYEKL. The CDR3 sequence is 16 residues long. CDR3 protein: CASTPGLGGNTGELFF. DNA of the CDR3: TGCGCCAGCACCCCCGGACTAGGGGGGAACACCGGGGAGCTGTTTTTT.

This chain links TRBV27 with TRBJ2-1; 7 positions match TRBD1. Germline assignment: CDR1 MNHEY and CDR2 SMNVEV (reference sequence). The CDR3 sequence is 13 residues long. With V trimmed by 4 bases and J by 7 bases, 4 bases remained unmatched. CDR3 bases: TGTGCCAGCAGTTGGGGACAGTCGAATGAGCAGTTCTTC. It is translated as CASSWGQSNEQFF.

This rearrangement joins TRBV27 to TRBJ1-4; possibly TRBD1 for D (5 bases). Trimming took off 11 bases at V and 8 bases at J, with 21 bases between the two ends. CDR1 and CDR2 (germline): MNHEY, SMNVEV (reference sequence). The CDR3 loop spans 14 amino acids. The CDR3 DNA reads TGTGCCTCCAAGGAGGGGAGCGGAGGGGAAAAACTGTTTTTT. It yields the protein CASKEGSGGEKLFF.

This clone was counted a single time. The chain employs TRBV10-2 and TRBJ1-2; D ambiguous. Germline loops: CDR1 WSHSY, CDR2 SAAADI. The V gene lost 2 bases and the J gene lost 0 bases, with 7 bases spanning the gap. This CDR3 contains 14 residues. The CDR3 coding sequence is TGCGCCAGCAGTGAGGAGTTAGCTAACTATGGCTACACCTTC. This encodes CASSEELANYGYTF.

V is TRBV4-3 and J is TRBJ2-7; the match to TRBD2 covers 10 bases. The germline V gene encodes CDR1 LGHNA and CDR2 YSLEER. V was pared by 0 bases and J by 7 bases, with 3 bases of the junction left unmatched. The CDR3 covers 14 residues. The CDR3 DNA sequence: TGCGCCAGCAGCCAAGAAGCGGGGGGGTGGGAGCAGTACTTC. It translates to CASSQEAGGWEQYF.

The chain links TRBV5-1 to TRBJ2-3, with 9 positions matching TRBD1. Germline CDR1 is SGHRS and CDR2 is YFSETQ. With V trimmed by 3 bases and J by 4 bases, 6 bases remained unmatched. CDR3 length: 15 residues. The CDR3 reads CASSWGQGEADTQYF. The CDR3 nucleotides read TGCGCCAGCAGCTGGGGACAGGGAGAGGCAGATACGCAGTATTTT.

V and J are TRBV11-2 and TRBJ1-1; D gene unclear. This CDR3 comprises 15 residues. The V gene lost 1 base and the J gene lost 4 bases, with 13 bases spanning the gap. CDR1 and CDR2 (germline): SGHAT, FQNNGV. CDR3 in amino acids: CASSLGVLGVTEAFF. CDR3 nucleotides: TGTGCCAGCAGCTTAGGGGTGCTCGGGGTCACTGAAGCTTTCTTT. The entire variable domain, with the rest obtained from reference TRBV11-2 and TRBJ1-1, is as follows: EAGVAQSPRYKIIEKRQSVAFWCNPISGHATLYWYQQILGQGPKLLIQFQNNGVVDDSQLPKDRFSAERLKGVDSTLKIQPAKLEDSAVYLCASSLGVLGVTEAFFGQGTRLTVV.

CDR3 loop: CASSHTTVEMNTEAFF. CDR3 sequence (DNA): TGCGCCAGCAGCCACACGACAGTAGAGATGAACACTGAAGCTTTCTTT. V usage is TRBV4-1 and J usage is TRBJ1-1; D possibly corresponds to TRBD1 (5 bases). Trimming left V 3 bases short and J 0 bases short, with 14 bases between. Germline values: CDR1 MGHRA, CDR2 YSYEKL. This CDR3 spans 16 amino acids.

The chain links TRBV5-8 to TRBJ1-2; D is possibly TRBD1 (6 bases). Germline CDR1 is SGHTS and CDR2 is YDEGEE. The CDR3 length is 15 residues. V lost 1 base and J 5 bases, leaving 15 bases between the germline ends. The CDR3 coding sequence is TGTGCCAGCAGCTTGCCGGGGCAGGGGAGTTATGGCTACACCTTC. Amino acid sequence: CASSLPGQGSYGYTF.